The rows below give T cell receptor beta chains drawn from one sample of a study of shared clonotypes between healthy human individuals. This table comes from immunoSEQ multiplex PCR, and its TCRdb copy is limited to in-frame clones, with some not included. This table has 1.6 million or so clones, about 98.5% appearing once. The sequenced sample consisted of naive CD4+ T cells sorted from blood. The receptors derive from a man between 25 and 39 years old in good health. CDR3s include the opening cysteine and the closing phenylalanine or tryptophan. The order of the fields is J gene, V gene, clone size, D gene, CDR3 protein, CDR3 DNA. D genes are given only for firm matches. Size is stated for part of the rows, as once, few or many counts, or as a class when the clone is expanded.

TRBJ2-7 TRBV5-1 NA NA CASSLDPSTAGTDPYF TGCGCCAGCAGCTTGGATCCTTCCACGGCCGGGACCGATCCGTACTTC
TRBJ2-7 TRBV29-1 NA NA CSVEERALQYF TGCAGCGTTGAAGAAAGGGCCCTGCAGTACTTC
TRBJ2-7 TRBV6-1 NA TRBD2 CASTISGSSYEQYF TGTGCCAGCACCATTAGCGGGAGCTCCTACGAGCAGTACTTC
TRBJ2-7 TRBV7-2 NA TRBD1 CASNYAAGGYSYEQYF TGTGCCAGCAACTACGCCGCAGGGGGTTACTCCTACGAGCAGTACTTC
TRBJ2-2 TRBV5-1 NA TRBD1 CASRPGQGNTGELFF TGCGCCAGCAGACCCGGACAGGGCAACACCGGGGAGCTGTTTTTT
TRBJ2-7 TRBV14 NA NA CASSQVGLGKSEQYF TGTGCCAGCAGCCAAGTTGGTCTAGGAAAATCCGAGCAGTACTTC
TRBJ2-3 TRBV29-1 NA NA CSVAGSAASTDTQYF TGCAGCGTGGCCGGGTCTGCGGCTAGCACAGATACGCAGTATTTT
TRBJ1-2 TRBV2 NA NA CASSERASYGYTF TGTGCCAGCAGTGAAAGGGCGTCCTATGGCTACACCTTC
TRBJ2-4 TRBV6-1 NA NA CASNQGSGIQYF TGTGCCAGCAATCAGGGTTCGGGCATTCAGTACTTC
TRBJ2-5 TRBV5-1 NA NA CASSLEGQSETQYF TGCGCCAGCAGCCTGGAGGGACAGAGCGAGACCCAGTACTTC
TRBJ2-3 TRBV5-4 NA NA CASSSGPSTRTDTQYF TGTGCCAGCAGCTCTGGACCGTCGACTCGCACAGATACGCAGTATTTT
TRBJ2-5 TRBV5-1 NA TRBD2 CATQPGLAGSQETQYF TGCGCCACCCAGCCGGGACTAGCGGGGTCCCAAGAGACCCAGTACTTC
TRBJ1-2 TRBV28 once NA CASGYVQANSGYTF TGTGCCAGCGGCTACGTACAGGCTAACTCTGGCTACACCTTC
TRBJ2-2 TRBV25-1 few NA CASSATGSTGELFF TGTGCCAGCAGCGCCACAGGGTCCACCGGGGAGCTGTTTTTT
TRBJ1-5 TRBV7-9 NA TRBD1 CASSPGTDNQHF TGTGCCAGCAGCCCCGGGACAGACAACCAGCATTTT
TRBJ1-5 TRBV18 NA NA CASSPGIQGDQPQHF TGTGCCAGCTCACCGGGGATCCAGGGCGATCAGCCCCAGCATTTT
TRBJ1-1 TRBV5-1 NA TRBD1 CASSETGVSTEAFF TGCGCCAGCAGCGAGACAGGGGTTTCAACTGAAGCTTTCTTT
TRBJ2-7 TRBV7-2 NA NA CASIHLAFERYEQYF TGTGCCAGCATCCACCTGGCGTTCGAGCGCTACGAGCAGTACTTC
TRBJ2-7 TRBV2 NA NA CASSTDSYEQYF TGTGCCTCCTCAACGGACTCCTACGAGCAGTACTTC
TRBJ1-4 TRBV5-1 NA NA CASSAFATNEKLFF TGCGCCAGCTCCGCGTTTGCAACTAATGAAAAACTGTTTTTT
TRBJ2-7 TRBV6-6 NA TRBD1 CASSPDLGQGCCQYF TGTGCCAGCAGTCCGGATCTAGGACAGGGATGCTGTCAGTACTTC
TRBJ2-1 TRBV5-1 NA TRBD2 CASSWRGAGLAYNEQFF TGCGCCAGCAGCTGGCGAGGAGCGGGACTAGCGTACAATGAGCAGTTCTTC
TRBJ1-2 TRBV28 NA TRBD1 CASSLLDRENYGYTF TGTGCCAGCAGTTTATTGGACAGGGAGAACTATGGCTACACCTTC
TRBJ1-2 TRBV2 NA NA CASSVLERGYGYTF TGTGCCAGCAGTGTCTTGGAGAGAGGGTATGGCTACACCTTC
TRBJ1-5 TRBV19 NA TRBD1 CASGTVNQPQHF TGTGCCAGTGGGACAGTTAATCAGCCCCAGCATTTT
TRBJ2-3 TRBV14 NA NA CASSQNPWGTQYF TGTGCCAGCAGCCAAAACCCTTGGGGTACGCAGTATTTT
TRBJ2-2 TRBV5-1 NA NA CASSPRGMNTGELFF TGCGCCAGCAGCCCCCGAGGTATGAACACCGGGGAGCTGTTTTTT
TRBJ1-1 TRBV28 NA TRBD1 CASSRQGAFAEAFF TGTGCCAGCAGCCGACAGGGGGCTTTCGCTGAAGCTTTCTTT
TRBJ2-5 TRBV6-6 NA NA CASSYSRTLETQYF TGTGCCAGCAGTTACTCGAGGACCCTAGAGACCCAGTACTTC
TRBJ1-1 TRBV6-5 NA TRBD1 CASSLTGTGVNTEAFF TGTGCCAGCAGTTTGACCGGGACAGGGGTGAACACTGAAGCTTTCTTT